Detailed here is one TCR beta chain. Its specificity is not known. The CDR3 has 15 residues. Germline loops: CDR1 SGDLS, CDR2 YYNGEE. Germline trimming cut 1 base from V and 4 bases from J; bases unmatched to any gene: 7. These data come from a study of T cell responses to AZD1222 COVID-19 vaccine. Generated by immunoSEQ multiplex PCR, the TCRdb table keeps only in-frame clones and is missing some. The sample lists tens of thousands of clones, 85% to 90% occurring once. Study-wide results and caveats: Vaccine-associated CD4 TCRs spanned spike, dominant at 160-218 and 743-854.

The rearrangement uses TRBV9 and TRBJ1-1; 7 bases are shared with TRBD1. This TCR was sampled from an adult in good health. Specimen: peripheral blood, collected on day 0 of AZD1222 vaccination. The CDR3 bases are TGTGCCAGCAGCGTATCTCACGACAGGGCCACTGAAGCTTTCTTT. Translating gives CASSVSHDRATEAFF.